The next 22 T cell receptor beta chains were all read from a single sample in a study of control samples from healthy donors and cancer patients. Sequencing used immunoSEQ multiplex PCR; TCRdb keeps in-frame clones, though not all of them. The table has fewer than 200,000 clones, almost 90% seen once. The material sequenced was blood. The receptor set was obtained from a woman in her thirties in good health.

V and J are TRBV6-5 and TRBJ1-1; TRBD1 is a possible D gene (6 bases). The CDR3 length is 15 residues. The V gene's germline CDR1 is MNHEY and CDR2 SVGAGI. V was shortened by 2 bases and J by 5 bases, with 15 bases between the two germline ends. The CDR3 nucleotides are TGTGCCAGCAGTTACATTGGGGGCGGGGGTACTGAAGCTTTCTTT. It codes for CASSYIGGGGTEAFF.

This clone was counted a few times. This chain uses TRBV27 with TRBJ2-5; 10 bases are a match to TRBD1. The CDR3 extends over 13 amino acids. Germline V gives CDR1 MNHEY, CDR2 SMNVEV (reference sequence). Losses at the gene ends were 7 bases for V and 5 bases for J; bases not matched to a gene: 4. CDR3: CASKVTGGETQYF. The CDR3 nucleotides read TGTGCCAGCAAGGTGACAGGGGGCGAGACCCAGTACTTC.

The gene calls are TRBV7-9 and TRBJ2-1; 11 nucleotides match TRBD2. Germline CDR1 SEHNR, CDR2 FQNEAQ (reference sequence). The CDR3 sequence is 15 residues long. V was clipped by 2 bases and J by 8 bases; unmatched bases: 5. This CDR3 is CASSLRTSGRDEQFF. CDR3 nucleotides: TGTGCCAGCAGCTTACGTACTAGCGGGAGAGATGAGCAGTTCTTC.

The chain joins TRBV5-5 to TRBJ1-1; tentative D call: TRBD1 (5 bases). The V end lost 3 bases, the J end lost 0 bases, and 12 bases lay between the germline ends. Germline values: CDR1 SGHKS, CDR2 YYEKEE (reference sequence). There are 15 residues in the CDR3. The CDR3 is CASSSDSYMNTEAFF. In DNA form, the CDR3 reads TGTGCCAGCAGCTCCGACAGCTACATGAACACTGAAGCTTTCTTT.

This rearrangement joins TRBV4-1 to TRBJ1-3; no clear D gene. This CDR3 is 14 amino acids long. V lost 4 bases, J lost 3 bases, and 10 bases lay in between. Germline CDR1 and CDR2: MGHRA and YSYEKL. This chain's CDR3 is CASSPNRSGNTIYF. The CDR3 coding sequence is TGCGCCAGCAGCCCGAACAGAAGTGGAAACACCATATATTTT.

The chain recombines TRBV24-1 with TRBJ2-5, with 13 bases lining up with TRBD2. Trimming at V came to 3 bases and at J to 5 bases, leaving 8 bases not matched to a gene. This CDR3 is 17 amino acids long. CDR1 is KGHDR and CDR2 is SFDVKD in the germline V gene. The CDR3 nucleotides are TGTGCCACCAGTGATCCCGGACTAGCGGGGGCTGTTGAGACCCAGTACTTC. Its translation: CATSDPGLAGAVETQYF.

The chain couples TRBV5-4 to TRBJ2-3; 8 nucleotides agree with TRBD2. Trimming removed 1 base from V and 2 bases from J; junction bases left unmatched: 3. Germline lookup yields CDR1 SGHNT and CDR2 YYREEE (reference sequence). This CDR3 spans 15 amino acids. The CDR3 DNA reads as TGTGCCAGCAGCTTGCGGGGGGGCCTCACAGATACGCAGTATTTT. Translating it yields CASSLRGGLTDTQYF.

The V gene is TRBV12-3 or TRBV12-4, the J gene TRBJ1-2, with TRBD1 matching over 9 bases. This CDR3 has 13 amino acids. J was trimmed by 8 bases and V by 5 bases; bases with no gene match: 6. The CDR3 is CASSTQDRGGYTF. The CDR3 region has the DNA TGTGCCAGCAGTACCCAGGACAGGGGCGGCTACACCTTC.

J is TRBJ2-1 and V is TRBV19, with TRBD2 matching 7 bases. The CDR3 extends over 14 amino acids. J gave up 8 bases and V 7 bases, and 11 bases lay outside the gene matches. From germline, CDR1 is LNHDA and CDR2 SQIVND (reference sequence). The CDR3 here is CASTRASGSDEQFF. CDR3 sequence (DNA): TGTGCCAGTACTAGGGCTAGCGGTTCGGATGAGCAGTTCTTC.

The rearrangement uses TRBV27 and TRBJ2-3, with 11 bases identical to TRBD2. CDR3 length equals 16 residues. Unmatched junction bases numbered 4, after V lost 5 bases and J lost 0 bases. Germline CDR1 and CDR2: MNHEY and SMNVEV (reference sequence). CDR3 in amino acids: CASSPRLAGSTDTQYF. The CDR3, as DNA: TGTGCCAGCAGTCCACGACTAGCGGGAAGCACAGATACGCAGTATTTT.

The DNA for the CDR3 is TGTGCCAGCTCACCAACCGAAGGGGGGGCAAGCAATCAGCCCCAGCATTTT. This encodes CASSPTEGGASNQPQHF. The chain is built from TRBV18 and TRBJ1-5; weak D call: TRBD1 (6 bases). Germline V gene data show CDR1 as KGHSH and CDR2 as LQKENI. V lost 2 bases and J 1 base, leaving 15 bases between the germline ends. This CDR3 is built from 17 residues. The full variable domain, in which reference TRBV18 and TRBJ1-5 provide the parts outside the CDR3, is NAGVMQNPRHLVRRRGQEARLRCSPMKGHSHVYWYRQLPEEGLKFMVYLQKENIIDESGMPKERFSAEFPKEGPSILRIQQVVRGDSAAYFCASSPTEGGASNQPQHFGDGTRLSIL.

The chain has TRBV4-1 and TRBJ1-4; D possibly corresponds to TRBD1 (6 bases). Germline V lookup: CDR1 MGHRA, CDR2 YSYEKL. The CDR3 is 17 amino acids. Trimming shortened V by 4 bases and J by 5 bases, and 20 bases separated the two germline ends. In nucleotides, the CDR3 is TGCGCCAGCAGCCCAACTACCGTCGGGGGCCTCAATGAAAAACTGTTTTTT. Protein sequence: CASSPTTVGGLNEKLFF.

This sequence joins TRBV6-1 and TRBJ1-3; D gene uncertain. The CDR3 is 16 amino acids. CDR1 is MNHNS and CDR2 is SASEGT in the germline V gene. With 2 bases removed from V and 0 bases from J, the gap between germline ends came to 11 bases. The CDR3 is CASSELGNRSGNTIYF. DNA for the CDR3: TGTGCCAGCAGTGAACTTGGGAATCGCTCTGGAAACACCATATATTTT.

The chain combines TRBV9 with TRBJ2-5, with a weak D call TRBD2 (6 bases). Between the trimmed V and J ends, which lost 5 bases and 3 bases, there was a span of 8 bases. Germline V gene sequence: CDR1 SGDLS, CDR2 YYNGEE. The CDR3 is 12 amino acids. The CDR3 loop is CASRGGEETQYF. CDR3 in DNA: TGTGCCAGCAGGGGGGGAGAAGAGACCCAGTACTTC.

This clone was recorded only once. V is TRBV9 and J is TRBJ1-2, with D possibly being TRBD1 (6 bases). Germline V gene lookup returns CDR1 SGDLS and CDR2 YYNGEE. CDR3 length: 14 amino acids. V lost 4 bases and J lost 1, with 11 bases in between. CDR3 amino acids: CASSKGGGNYGYTF. The CDR3 bases are TGTGCCAGCAGCAAGGGAGGGGGTAACTATGGCTACACCTTC. The whole variable domain, filled in from reference TRBV9 and TRBJ1-2, reads DSGVTQTPKHLITATGQRVTLRCSPRSGDLSVYWYQQSLDQGLQFLIQYYNGEERAKGNILERFSAQQFPDLHSELNLSSLELGDSALYFCASSKGGGNYGYTFGSGTRLTVV.

V is TRBV4-2 and J is TRBJ2-3; 9 nucleotides agree with TRBD2. Germline CDR1 and CDR2: LGHNA and YNFKEQ. Trimming cost V 1 base and J 1 base; bases outside gene matches: 6. There are 17 residues in the CDR3. CDR3 sequence reads: CASSQARGGPGTDTQYF. As DNA, the CDR3 is TGTGCCAGCAGCCAAGCGCGGGGGGGCCCAGGCACAGATACGCAGTATTTT.

The CDR3 nucleotides read TGTGCCAGCAGCTTAGGAGTGGGCACGGGGGTAACCGAAGCTTTCTTT. It translates to CASSLGVGTGVTEAFF. This chain joins TRBV11-2 and TRBJ1-1; D might be TRBD1 (5 bases). From germline, CDR1 is SGHAT and CDR2 FQNNGV. This CDR3 is built from 16 residues. The germline V and J ends were trimmed by 1 base and 8 bases, with 20 bases remaining between them.

The gene calls are TRBV5-6 and TRBJ2-7; D unclear. With 0 bases removed from V and 6 bases from J, the gap between germline ends came to 7 bases. Germline assignment: CDR1 SGHDT and CDR2 YYEEEE. This CDR3 is 12 amino acids long. CDR3 coding DNA: TGTGCCAGCAGCTTGGGTGGGATCGAGCAGTACGTC. Translating gives CASSLGGIEQYV.

This clone was seen more than once but under ten times. V is TRBV11-1 and J is TRBJ2-7, with TRBD1 identical over 7 bases. V trimming: 1 base; J trimming: 4 bases; junction bases outside the gene matches: 7. The CDR3 covers 15 residues. In germline, CDR1 is SGHAT, CDR2 FQDESV (reference sequence). The CDR3 coding sequence is TGTGCCAGCAGCTTAGTCGGGACAGCGTCTTACGAGCAGTACTTC. Its translation is CASSLVGTASYEQYF.

Written as DNA, the CDR3 is TGTGCCAGCAGCTTACCGGGACAGGGGGCACTCAGAACTGAAGCTTTCTTT. Encoded protein: CASSLPGQGALRTEAFF. V usage is TRBV5-6 and J usage is TRBJ1-1; TRBD1 agrees at 12 bases. Germline V gene sequence: CDR1 SGHDT, CDR2 YYEEEE. This CDR3 region has 17 residues. V lost 2 bases and J lost 5; bases outside the gene matches: 10.

The chain combines TRBV2 with TRBJ2-3, with 7 bases aligning to TRBD1. The ends lost 2 bases at V and 1 base at J; junction bases unmatched: 21. CDR1 and CDR2 (germline): SNHLY, FYNNEI. The CDR3 spans 21 residues. The CDR3 region has the DNA TGTGCCAGCAGTGAATCGGAGAGGGGGCGAAGACTTGGGCAGCGCACAGATACGCAGTATTTT. Translated, it gives CASSESERGRRLGQRTDTQYF.

The chain recombines TRBV7-9 with TRBJ2-5; 8 bases are a match to TRBD1. J was trimmed by 9 bases and V by 5 bases; bases with no gene match: 5. From germline, CDR1 is SEHNR and CDR2 FQNEAQ (reference sequence). CDR3 size: 12 residues. The CDR3 DNA sequence: TGTGCCAGCAGCCGGGACAGGAACGCCCAGTACTTC. It specifies CASSRDRNAQYF.